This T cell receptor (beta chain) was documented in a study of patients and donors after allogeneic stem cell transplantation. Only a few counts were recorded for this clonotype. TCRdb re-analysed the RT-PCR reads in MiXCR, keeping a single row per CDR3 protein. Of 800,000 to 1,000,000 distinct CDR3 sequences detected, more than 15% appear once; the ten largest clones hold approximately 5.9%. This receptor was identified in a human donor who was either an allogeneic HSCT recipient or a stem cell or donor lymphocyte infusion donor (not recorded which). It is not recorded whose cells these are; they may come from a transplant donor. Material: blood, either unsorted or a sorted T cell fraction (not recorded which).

CDR3 loop: CASSPGADLREQYF. CDR3 in DNA: TGTGCCAGCAGTCCAGGCGCCGATCTTAGGGAGCAGTACTTC. This chain links TRBV7-9 with TRBJ2-7; D remains ambiguous. Deletions cut 6 bases from V and 7 bases from J, with 19 bases between. The CDR3 has 14 amino acids. Per germline, CDR1 SEHNR and CDR2 FQNEAQ (reference sequence).